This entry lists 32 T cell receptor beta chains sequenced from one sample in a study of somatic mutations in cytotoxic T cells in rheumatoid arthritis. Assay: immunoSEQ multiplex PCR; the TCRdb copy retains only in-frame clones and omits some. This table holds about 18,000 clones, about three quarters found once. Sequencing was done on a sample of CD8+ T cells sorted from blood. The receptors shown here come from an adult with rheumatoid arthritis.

The CDR3 nucleotides read TGTGCCAGCTCACGGGAGGGGACCTCCTACGAGCAGTACTTC. Translating gives CASSREGTSYEQYF. This chain connects TRBV11-3 to TRBJ2-7; 8 nucleotides agree with TRBD2. V was pared by 8 bases and J by 0 bases, with 6 bases of the junction left unmatched. Germline CDR1 is SGHNT and CDR2 is YENEEA. This CDR3 has 14 residues.

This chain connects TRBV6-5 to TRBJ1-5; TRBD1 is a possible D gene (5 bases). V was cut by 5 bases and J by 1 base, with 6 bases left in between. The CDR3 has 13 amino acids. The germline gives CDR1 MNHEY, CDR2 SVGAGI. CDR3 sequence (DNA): TGTGCCAGCAGTGGGGGGAGCAATCAGCCCCAGCATTTT. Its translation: CASSGGSNQPQHF.

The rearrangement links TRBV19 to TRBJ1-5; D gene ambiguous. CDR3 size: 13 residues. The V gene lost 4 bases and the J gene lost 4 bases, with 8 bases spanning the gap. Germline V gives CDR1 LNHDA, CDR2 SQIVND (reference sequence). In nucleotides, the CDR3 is TGTGCCAGTAGTACCGCGGGTAATCAGCCCCAGCATTTT. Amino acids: CASSTAGNQPQHF.

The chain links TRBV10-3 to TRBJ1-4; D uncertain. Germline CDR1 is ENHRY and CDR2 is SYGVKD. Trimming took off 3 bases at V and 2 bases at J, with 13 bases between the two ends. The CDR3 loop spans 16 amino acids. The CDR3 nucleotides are TGTGCCATCAGTGAAGGCCCGGAGGTCACTAATGAAAAACTGTTTTTT. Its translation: CAISEGPEVTNEKLFF.

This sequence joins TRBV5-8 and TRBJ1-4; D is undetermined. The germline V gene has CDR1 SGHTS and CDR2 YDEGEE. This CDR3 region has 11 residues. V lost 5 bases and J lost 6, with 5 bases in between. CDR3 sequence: CASRTDEKLFF. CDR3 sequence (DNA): TGTGCCAGCAGAACAGATGAAAAACTGTTTTTT. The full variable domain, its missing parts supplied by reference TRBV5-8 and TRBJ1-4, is EAGVTQSPTHLIKTRGQQATLRCSPISGHTSVYWYQQALGLGLQFLLWYDEGEERNRGNFPPRFSGRQFPNYSSELNVNALELEDSALYLCASRTDEKLFFGSGTQLSVL.

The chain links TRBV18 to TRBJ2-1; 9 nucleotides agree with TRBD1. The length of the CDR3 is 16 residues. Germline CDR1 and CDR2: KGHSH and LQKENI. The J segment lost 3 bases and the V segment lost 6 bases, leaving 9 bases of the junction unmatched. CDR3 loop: CASSNPRDRVYNEQFF. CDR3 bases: TGTGCCAGCTCGAACCCCCGGGACAGGGTCTACAATGAGCAGTTCTTC.

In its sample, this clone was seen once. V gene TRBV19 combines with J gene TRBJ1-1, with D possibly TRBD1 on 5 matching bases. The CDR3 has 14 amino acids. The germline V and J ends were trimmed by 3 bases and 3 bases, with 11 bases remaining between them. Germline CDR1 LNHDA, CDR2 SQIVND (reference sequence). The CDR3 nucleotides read TGTGCCAGTAGTATCAGGGATCTCGACACTGAAGCTTTCTTT. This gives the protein CASSIRDLDTEAFF.

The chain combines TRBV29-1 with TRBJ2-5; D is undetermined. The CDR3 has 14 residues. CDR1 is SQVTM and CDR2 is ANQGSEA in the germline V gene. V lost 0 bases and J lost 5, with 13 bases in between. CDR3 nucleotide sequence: TGCAGCGTTGAAGATCGGGCAAACGGGGAGACCCAGTACTTC. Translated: CSVEDRANGETQYF.

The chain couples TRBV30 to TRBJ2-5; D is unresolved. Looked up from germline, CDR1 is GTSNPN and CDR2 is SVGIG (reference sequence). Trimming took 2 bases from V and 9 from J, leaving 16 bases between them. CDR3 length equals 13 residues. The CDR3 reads CAWSPAGFEAQYF. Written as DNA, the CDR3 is TGTGCCTGGAGTCCGGCCGGATTTGAGGCCCAGTACTTC. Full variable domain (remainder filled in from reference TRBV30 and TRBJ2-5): SQTIHQWPATLVQPVGSPLSLECTVEGTSNPNLYWYRQAAGRGLQLLFYSVGIGQISSEVPQNLSASRPQDRQFILSSKKLLLSDSGFYLCAWSPAGFEAQYFGPGTRLLVL.

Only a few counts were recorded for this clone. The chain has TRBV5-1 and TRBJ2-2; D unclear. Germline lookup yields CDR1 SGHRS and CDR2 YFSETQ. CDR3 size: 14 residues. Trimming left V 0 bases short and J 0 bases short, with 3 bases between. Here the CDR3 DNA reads TGCGCCAGCAGCTTGGGCACGAACACCGGGGAGCTGTTTTTT. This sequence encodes CASSLGTNTGELFF.

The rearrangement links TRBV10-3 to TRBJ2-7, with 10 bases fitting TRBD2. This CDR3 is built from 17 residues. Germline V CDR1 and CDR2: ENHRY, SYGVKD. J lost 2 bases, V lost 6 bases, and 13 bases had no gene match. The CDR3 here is CAIRDSGGTLSPYEQYF. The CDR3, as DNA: TGTGCCATCAGAGATAGCGGGGGGACTCTTTCTCCCTACGAGCAGTACTTC.

CDR3 sequence (DNA): TGTGCCAGTAGTATAGGGACTTTTTCGTCCACTGAAGCTTTCTTT. Translated, it gives CASSIGTFSSTEAFF. This sequence joins TRBV19 and TRBJ1-1, with D uncertain. Per the germline V gene, CDR1 is LNHDA and CDR2 is SQIVND (reference sequence). This CDR3 spans 15 amino acids. V lost 1 base and J lost 4, with 13 bases in between.

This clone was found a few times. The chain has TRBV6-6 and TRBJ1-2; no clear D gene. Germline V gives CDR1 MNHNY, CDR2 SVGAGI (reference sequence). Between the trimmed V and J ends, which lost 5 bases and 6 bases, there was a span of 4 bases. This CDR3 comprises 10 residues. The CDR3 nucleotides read TGTGCCAGCAGTCTAAATGGCTACACCTTC. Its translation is CASSLNGYTF.

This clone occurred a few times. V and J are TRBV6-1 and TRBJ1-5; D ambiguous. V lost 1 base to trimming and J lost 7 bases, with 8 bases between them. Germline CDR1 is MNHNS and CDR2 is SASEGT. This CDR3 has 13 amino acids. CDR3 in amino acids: CASSEDSVQPQHF. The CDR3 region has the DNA TGTGCCAGCAGTGAAGACAGTGTCCAGCCCCAGCATTTT.

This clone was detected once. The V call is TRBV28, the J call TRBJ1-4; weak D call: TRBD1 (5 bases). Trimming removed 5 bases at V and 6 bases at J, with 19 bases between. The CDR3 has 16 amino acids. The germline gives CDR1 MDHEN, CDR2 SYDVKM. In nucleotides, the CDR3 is TGTGCCAGCAGTGGGGCGAGCTTAGATGTTTATGAAAAACTGTTTTTT. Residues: CASSGASLDVYEKLFF.

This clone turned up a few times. The DNA for the CDR3 is TGCAGCGTTGAAGATCCCTACGAGCAGTACTTC. This codes for CSVEDPYEQYF. The J gene is TRBJ2-7, the V gene TRBV29-1, with unresolved D. The CDR3 runs 11 residues. Germline CDR1 reads SQVTM; CDR2 reads ANQGSEA. V dropped 0 bases and J dropped 2 bases, with 2 bases sitting between them.

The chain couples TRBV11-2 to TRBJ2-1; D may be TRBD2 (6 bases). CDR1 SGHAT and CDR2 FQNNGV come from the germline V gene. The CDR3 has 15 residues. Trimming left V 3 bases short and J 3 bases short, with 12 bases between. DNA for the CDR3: TGTGCCAGCAGCTTCGCTACCGGGAGCTACAATGAGCAGTTCTTC. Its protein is CASSFATGSYNEQFF. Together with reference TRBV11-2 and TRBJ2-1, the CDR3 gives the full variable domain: EAGVAQSPRYKIIEKRQSVAFWCNPISGHATLYWYQQILGQGPKLLIQFQNNGVVDDSQLPKDRFSAERLKGVDSTLKIQPAKLEDSAVYLCASSFATGSYNEQFFGPGTRLTVL.

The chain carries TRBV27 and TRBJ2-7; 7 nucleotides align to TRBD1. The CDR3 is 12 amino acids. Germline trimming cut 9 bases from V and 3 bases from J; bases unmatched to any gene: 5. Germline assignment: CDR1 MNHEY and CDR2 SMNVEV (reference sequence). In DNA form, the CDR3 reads TGTGCCAGTTCACAGGGGAACTACGAGCAGTACTTC. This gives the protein CASSQGNYEQYF.

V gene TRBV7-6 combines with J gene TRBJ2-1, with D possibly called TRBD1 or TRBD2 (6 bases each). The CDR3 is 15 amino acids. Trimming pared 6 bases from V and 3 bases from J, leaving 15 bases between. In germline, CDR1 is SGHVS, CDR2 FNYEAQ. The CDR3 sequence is CASSRLEGDYNEQFF. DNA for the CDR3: TGTGCCAGCAGTAGACTAGAGGGGGACTACAATGAGCAGTTCTTC.

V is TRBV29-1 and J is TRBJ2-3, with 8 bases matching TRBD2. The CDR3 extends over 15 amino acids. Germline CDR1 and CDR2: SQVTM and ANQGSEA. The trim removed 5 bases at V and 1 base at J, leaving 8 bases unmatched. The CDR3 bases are TGCAGCGTTCCCCAGCGGGGGCCCCGCACAGATACGCAGTATTTT. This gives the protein CSVPQRGPRTDTQYF.

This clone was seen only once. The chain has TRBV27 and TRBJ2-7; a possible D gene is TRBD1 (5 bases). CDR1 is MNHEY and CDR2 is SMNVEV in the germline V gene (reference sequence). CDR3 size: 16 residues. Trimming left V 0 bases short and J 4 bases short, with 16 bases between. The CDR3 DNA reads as TGTGCCAGCAGTTTATCGGGGCAGACCTTAGGTTACGAGCAGTACTTC. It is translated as CASSLSGQTLGYEQYF.

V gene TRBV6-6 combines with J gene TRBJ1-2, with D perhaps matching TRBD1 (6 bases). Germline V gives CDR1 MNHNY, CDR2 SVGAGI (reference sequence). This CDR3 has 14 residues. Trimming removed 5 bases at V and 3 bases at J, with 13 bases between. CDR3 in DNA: TGTGCCAGCAGTGGGTCCAGGGGCGACTATGGCTACACCTTC. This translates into CASSGSRGDYGYTF.

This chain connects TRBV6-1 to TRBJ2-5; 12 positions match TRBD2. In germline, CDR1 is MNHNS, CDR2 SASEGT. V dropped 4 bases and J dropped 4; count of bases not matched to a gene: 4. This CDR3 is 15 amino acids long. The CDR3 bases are TGTGCCAGCAGTGTTCTAGCGGGGGGGCCAGAGACCCAGTACTTC. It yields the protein CASSVLAGGPETQYF.

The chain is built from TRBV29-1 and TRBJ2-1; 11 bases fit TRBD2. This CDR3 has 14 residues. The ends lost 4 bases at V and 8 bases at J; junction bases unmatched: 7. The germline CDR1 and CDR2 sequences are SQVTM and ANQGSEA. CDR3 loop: CSVALAGGPYEQFF. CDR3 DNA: TGCAGCGTTGCCTTAGCGGGAGGGCCGTATGAGCAGTTCTTC.

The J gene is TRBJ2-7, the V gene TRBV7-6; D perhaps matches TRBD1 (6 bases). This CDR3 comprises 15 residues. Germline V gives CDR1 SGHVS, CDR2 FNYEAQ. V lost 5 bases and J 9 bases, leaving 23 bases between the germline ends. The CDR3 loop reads CASSPLNPQGIGQYF. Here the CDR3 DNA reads TGTGCCAGCAGCCCGCTAAACCCACAGGGAATCGGGCAGTACTTC.

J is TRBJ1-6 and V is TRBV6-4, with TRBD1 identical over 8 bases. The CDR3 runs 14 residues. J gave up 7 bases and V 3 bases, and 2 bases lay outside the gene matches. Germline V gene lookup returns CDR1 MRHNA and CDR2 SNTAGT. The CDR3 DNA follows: TGTGCCAGCAGTGAGGACAGGGAAAATTCACCCCTCCACTTT. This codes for CASSEDRENSPLHF.

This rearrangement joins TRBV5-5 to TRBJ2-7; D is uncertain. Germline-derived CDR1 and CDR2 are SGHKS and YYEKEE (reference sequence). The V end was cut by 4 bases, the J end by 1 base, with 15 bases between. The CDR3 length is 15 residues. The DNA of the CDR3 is TGTGCCAGCAGCGCCGGACGAGTACTTTCCTACGAGCAGTACTTC. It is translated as CASSAGRVLSYEQYF.

The CDR3 spells CASSGGTSGNTDTQYF. In DNA form, the CDR3 reads TGTGCCAGCAGCGGGGGGACTAGCGGGAACACAGATACGCAGTATTTT. V and J are TRBV13 and TRBJ2-3; TRBD2 aligns across 13 bases. The germline CDR1 and CDR2 sequences are PRHDT and FYEKMQ (reference sequence). After removal of 5 bases from V and 2 bases from J, the junction contained 4 bases not matched to a gene. The CDR3 spans 16 residues.

CDR3 sequence: CASSPQGNNQPQHF. CDR3 nucleotides: TGTGCCAGCAGCCCCCAGGGGAACAATCAGCCCCAGCATTTT. The chain joins TRBV7-9 to TRBJ1-5, with TRBD1 as a possible D gene (6 bases). CDR1 and CDR2 from the germline V gene are SEHNR and FQNEAQ (reference sequence). V lost 5 bases to trimming and J lost 3 bases, with 11 bases between them. The CDR3 is 14 residues long. The whole variable domain, remainder taken from reference TRBV7-9 and TRBJ1-5, is DTGVSQNPRHKITKRGQNVTFRCDPISEHNRLYWYRQTLGQGPEFLTYFQNEAQLEKSRLLSDRFSAERPKGSFSTLEIQRTEQGDSAMYLCASSPQGNNQPQHFGDGTRLSIL.

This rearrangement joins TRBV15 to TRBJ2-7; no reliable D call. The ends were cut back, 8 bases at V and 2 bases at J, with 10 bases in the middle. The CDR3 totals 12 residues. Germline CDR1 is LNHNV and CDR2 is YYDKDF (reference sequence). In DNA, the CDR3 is TGTGCCACCGGGCAGGACCCCTACGAGCAGTACTTC. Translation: CATGQDPYEQYF.

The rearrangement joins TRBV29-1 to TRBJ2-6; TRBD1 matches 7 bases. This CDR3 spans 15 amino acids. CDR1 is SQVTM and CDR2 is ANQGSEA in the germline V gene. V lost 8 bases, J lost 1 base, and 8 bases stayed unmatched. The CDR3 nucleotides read TGCAGCCCTTCAGGGGGAGAGTCTGGGGCCAACGTCCTGACTTTC. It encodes CSPSGGESGANVLTF.

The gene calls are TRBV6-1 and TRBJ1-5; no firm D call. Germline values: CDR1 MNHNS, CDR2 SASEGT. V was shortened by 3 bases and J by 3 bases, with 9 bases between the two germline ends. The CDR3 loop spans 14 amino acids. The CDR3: CASSDSPFNQPQHF. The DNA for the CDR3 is TGTGCCAGCAGTGATTCGCCCTTCAATCAGCCCCAGCATTTT.